The 6 T cell receptor beta chains given below trace back to one sample, sequenced in a study of beta chain features in type 1 diabetes. All of the isolated RNA was reverse transcribed, so expressed TCRB transcripts were sequenced. Assay: immunoSEQ multiplex PCR; the TCRdb copy retains only in-frame clones and omits some. In the table there are approximately 150,000 clones, roughly a tenth of which are singletons. The source material was naive CD4+ T cells from blood. These receptors all come from a man between 18 and 29 years old in good health.

Only a few counts were recorded for this clone. The chain carries TRBV5-1 and TRBJ2-1; possibly TRBD2 for D (6 bases). Trimming took 0 bases from V and 6 from J, leaving 10 bases between them. Looked up from germline, CDR1 is SGHRS and CDR2 is YFSETQ. This CDR3 is built from 14 residues. CDR3 in DNA: TGCGCCAGCAGCTTGGCCCCGGGGGTCAATGAGCAGTTCTTC. Translated: CASSLAPGVNEQFF.

The chain couples TRBV6-4 to TRBJ2-1, with a possible D match to TRBD2 (6 bases). The germline V gene has CDR1 MRHNA and CDR2 SNTAGT. Trimming left V 0 bases short and J 12 bases short, with 15 bases between. The CDR3 extends over 14 amino acids. CDR3 sequence: CASSDSSGLRGQFF. CDR3 sequence (DNA): TGTGCCAGCAGTGACTCTAGCGGTCTCCGAGGGCAGTTCTTC.

This clone was seen a few times. This chain uses TRBV19 with TRBJ2-1; D might be TRBD2 (5 bases). Trimming removed 5 bases at V and 9 bases at J, with 11 bases between. The CDR3 length is 12 residues. CDR1 LNHDA and CDR2 SQIVND come from the germline V gene (reference sequence). CDR3 sequence: CASSPPEGEQFF. The CDR3 nucleotides read TGTGCCAGTAGTCCACCCGAGGGTGAGCAGTTCTTC.

The chain carries TRBV4-1 and TRBJ2-2, with TRBD2 identical over 9 bases. V shed 0 bases and J 5 bases; nucleotides not matched to a gene: 7. This CDR3 is built from 17 residues. Germline-derived CDR1 and CDR2 are MGHRA and YSYEKL. The CDR3 DNA follows: TGCGCCAGCAGCCAAGATAGGCTAGCGGGACTGACCGGGGAGCTGTTTTTT. Translation: CASSQDRLAGLTGELFF.

This clone was detected many times. The rearrangement links TRBV10-3 to TRBJ2-2; unclear D gene. The CDR3 runs to 13 residues. V was trimmed by 4 bases and J by 1 base, leaving 4 bases between them. The germline V gene has CDR1 ENHRY and CDR2 SYGVKD. For the CDR3, the DNA is TGTGCCATCAGTGCACAGAACACCGGGGAGCTGTTTTTT. Protein product: CAISAQNTGELFF.

This clone appeared a few times. The chain links TRBV5-1 to TRBJ2-7; 8 bases line up with TRBD1. In germline, CDR1 is SGHRS, CDR2 YFSETQ. The CDR3 runs to 12 residues. Losses at the gene ends were 4 bases for V and 3 bases for J; bases not matched to a gene: 0. CDR3: CASSGTGYEQYF. DNA for the CDR3: TGCGCCAGCAGCGGGACAGGCTACGAGCAGTACTTC.